In this sample, the clone carrying this TCR beta chain turned up a few times. The data were taken from a study of Graves' ophthalmopathy and Graves' hyperthyroidism. As the template, RNA transcripts were used to amplify TCR beta CDR3 regions. RT-PCR in the first round used HTBI primers; a second-round multiplex PCR followed. TCRdb re-called the multiplex PCR reads through MiXCR, storing one row per CDR3 protein. The sample shows 300,000 to 500,000 distinct CDR3 sequences, 15% of them seen only once. V lost 5 bases to trimming and J lost 3 bases; unmatched junction nucleotides: 4. The CDR3 is 14 amino acids. Germline-derived CDR1 and CDR2 are LNHDA and SQIVND (reference sequence).

The chain couples TRBV19 to TRBJ2-7; 10 nucleotides align to TRBD2. This TCR was recovered from a woman younger than 30 with stable Graves' hyperthyroidism. The sample comprised peripheral blood. CDR3 sequence reads: CASSSGTSDYEQYF. The DNA for the CDR3 is TGTGCCAGTAGTTCGGGGACTAGCGACTACGAGCAGTACTTC.